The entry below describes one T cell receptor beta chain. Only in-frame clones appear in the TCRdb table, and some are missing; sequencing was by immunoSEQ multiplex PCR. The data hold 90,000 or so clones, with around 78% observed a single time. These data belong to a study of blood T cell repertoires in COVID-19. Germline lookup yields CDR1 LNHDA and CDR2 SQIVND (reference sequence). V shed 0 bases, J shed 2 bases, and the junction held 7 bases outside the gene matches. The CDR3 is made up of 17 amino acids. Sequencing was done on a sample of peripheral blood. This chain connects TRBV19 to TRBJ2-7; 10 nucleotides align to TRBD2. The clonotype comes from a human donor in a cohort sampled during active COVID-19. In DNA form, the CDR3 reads TGTGCCAGTAGTATAGATTTCCTCGGGACTAGCGCCTACGAGCAGTACTTC. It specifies CASSIDFLGTSAYEQYF.